This is a list of T cell receptor beta chains from one sample in a study of T cell responses to AZD1222 COVID-19 vaccine. Sequenced by immunoSEQ multiplex PCR; TCRdb stores in-frame clones only, minus some. The sample carries about 96,000 clones, roughly 90% recorded once. Source: peripheral blood, taken on day 0 of AZD1222 vaccination. The receptors come from an adult in good health. CDR3s include the opening cysteine and the closing phenylalanine or tryptophan. D genes are given only for firm matches. Not all rows give a size; the values are once, few, many and, for expanded clones, a class.

>TRBJ2-2|TRBV27|.|.
TGTGCCAGCAGTTTAGGCAGGAATAAAGTTCGGGAGCTGTTTTTT
CASSLGRNKVRELFF
>TRBJ1-1|TRBV28|.|.
TGTGCCAGCAGTCCTCCCATGAACACTGAAGCTTTCTTT
CASSPPMNTEAFF
>TRBJ1-6|TRBV28|.|.
TGTGCCAGCAGCCAGATGGATTCACCCCTCCACTTT
CASSQMDSPLHF
>TRBJ1-4|TRBV10-1|.|TRBD1
TGCGCCAGCGGGACAGGGGGCACTGAGAAAGAAAAACTGTTTTTT
CASGTGGTEKEKLFF
>TRBJ2-3|TRBV6-4|.|TRBD2
TGTGCCAGCAGTGTACTAGCGGGAGGCGGGATAGATACGCAGTATTTT
CASSVLAGGGIDTQYF
>TRBJ2-1|TRBV3-1/TRBV3-2|.|TRBD2
TGTGCCAGCAGCCAAGGGGCCCCGGGACTAGCGGATAGTAAGTTCTTC
CASSQGAPGLADSKFF
>TRBJ2-1|TRBV6-2/TRBV6-3|.|TRBD2
TGTGCCAGCAGTCCCCCGTCAAGCGGGAGACTAGGTGAGCAGTTCTTC
CASSPPSSGRLGEQFF
>TRBJ2-1|TRBV21-1|.|.
TGTGCCAGCAGCATCCAAGTATGTGACTCCTACAATGAGCAGTTCTTC
CASSIQVCDSYNEQFF
>TRBJ2-3|TRBV7-3|.|TRBD2
TGTGCCAGCAGCTTCGGGGGGACTAGCGGGAGTTTGGTAGATACGCAGTATTTT
CASSFGGTSGSLVDTQYF
>TRBJ2-1|TRBV19|.|.
TGTGCCAGTAGTATCGTCAGGGCCTCTGACAATGAGCAGTTCTTC
CASSIVRASDNEQFF
>TRBJ1-5|TRBV18|.|.
TGTGCCAGCTCACCCGATGCCCTCTACGGTCAGCCCCAGCATTTT
CASSPDALYGQPQHF
>TRBJ2-5|TRBV7-9|.|TRBD1
TGTGCCAGCAGCTCGAGGGGGGACAGGGCTGGAGAGACCCAGTACTTC
CASSSRGDRAGETQYF
>TRBJ2-7|TRBV21-1|.|.
TGTGCCAGCAGCCCCGGTGGTCCGGACAGCTCCTCCTACGAGCAGTACTTC
CASSPGGPDSSSYEQYF
>TRBJ2-2|TRBV6-2/TRBV6-3|once|.
TGTGCCAGCAGTTACATGGCTATAGCCTACACCGGGGAGCTGTTTTTT
CASSYMAIAYTGELFF
>TRBJ1-4|TRBV7-9|once|.
TGTGCCAGCAGCCCACAGGGAGAGGGAGAAAAACTGTTTTTT
CASSPQGEGEKLFF
>TRBJ2-1|TRBV19|.|TRBD2
TGTGCCAGTAGTAGAGGAGCGGGAGTACCTGCCGGCAATGAGCAGTTCTTC
CASSRGAGVPAGNEQFF
>TRBJ2-3|TRBV10-3|.|.
TGTGCCATCAGTGAGTCGCGGGCAGGGATTAGCACAGATACGCAGTATTTT
CAISESRAGISTDTQYF
>TRBJ1-5|TRBV30|.|.
TGTGCCTGGAGTAGGTCGGGGCCGGATAGCAATCAGCCCCAGCATTTT
CAWSRSGPDSNQPQHF
>TRBJ2-3|TRBV24-1|.|.
TGTGCCACCAGCCAAGGGGATACGCAGTATTTT
CATSQGDTQYF
>TRBJ2-7|TRBV6-5|.|TRBD2
TGTGCCAGCACTGGGACTAGCGGGAGTTACGGCGAGCAGTACTTC
CASTGTSGSYGEQYF
>TRBJ2-3|TRBV29-1|.|.
TGCAGCGTTGCGCGGCGGGAAGGGAGCACAGATACGCAGTATTTT
CSVARREGSTDTQYF
>TRBJ1-2|TRBV5-1|.|.
TGCGCCAGCAGTCCTGACGGGTCCTATGGCTACACCTTC
CASSPDGSYGYTF
>TRBJ1-2|TRBV7-2|.|TRBD1
TGTGCCAGCAGCCCCGACAGGGGGCAAGGCCGGGGCTACACCTTC
CASSPDRGQGRGYTF